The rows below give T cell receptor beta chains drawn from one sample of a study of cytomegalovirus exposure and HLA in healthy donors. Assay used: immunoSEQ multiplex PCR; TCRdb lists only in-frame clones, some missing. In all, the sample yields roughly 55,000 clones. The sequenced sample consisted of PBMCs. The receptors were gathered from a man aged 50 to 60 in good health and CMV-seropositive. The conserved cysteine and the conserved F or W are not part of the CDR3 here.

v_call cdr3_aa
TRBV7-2 ASSLVSGSYEQY
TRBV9 ASSVDSINTEAF
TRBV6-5 ASSSGGTGANVLT
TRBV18 ASSPGQGVSGYT
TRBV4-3 ASSLDRGRAYEQY
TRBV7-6 ASSLDGQGRRTYYEQY
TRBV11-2 ASSPLGLGTYEQY
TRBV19 ASMASGPSYEQY
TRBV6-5 ATMTGPGDEQF
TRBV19 ATHPGQGLIPYEQY
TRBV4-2 ASSQDTVESGELF
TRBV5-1 ASSPGITGNTIY
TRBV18 ASSPQGQSNYGYT
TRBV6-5 ASRTGNYGYT
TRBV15 ATSAAETQY
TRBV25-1 ASAPLFTGNGYT
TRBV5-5 ASSLLGMPYGYT
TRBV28 ASSFPGQGNTEAF
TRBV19 ASSQSSGRWVNEQF
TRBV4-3 ASSQEGRAGAEKLF
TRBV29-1 SVEHTETQY
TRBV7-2 ASSPRGAPNTGELF
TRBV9 ASSVTGATGELF
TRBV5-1 ASSEGQHNEKLF